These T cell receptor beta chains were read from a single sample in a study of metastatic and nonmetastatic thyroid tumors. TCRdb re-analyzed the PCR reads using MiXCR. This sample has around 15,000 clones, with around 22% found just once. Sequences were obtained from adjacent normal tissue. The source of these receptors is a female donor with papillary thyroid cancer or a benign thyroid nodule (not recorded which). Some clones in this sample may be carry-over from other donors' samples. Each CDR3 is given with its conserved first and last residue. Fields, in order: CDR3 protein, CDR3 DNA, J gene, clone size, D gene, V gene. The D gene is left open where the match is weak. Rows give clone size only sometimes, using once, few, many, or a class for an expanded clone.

CDR3aa: CSASGQGADTGELFF
CDR3nt: TGCAGTGCTAGCGGACAGGGGGCGGACACCGGGGAGCTGTTTTTT
j_gene: TRBJ2-2
abundance: few
d_gene: TRBD1
v_gene: TRBV20-1

CDR3aa: CASILPQAQETQYF
CDR3nt: TGCGCCAGCATCCTGCCACAGGCCCAAGAGACCCAGTACTTC
j_gene: TRBJ2-5
abundance: NA
d_gene: NA
v_gene: TRBV5-1

CDR3aa: CSAVTSGGAISYNEQFF
CDR3nt: TGCAGTGCGGTAACTAGCGGGGGGGCTATCTCCTACAATGAGCAGTTCTTC
j_gene: TRBJ2-1
abundance: NA
d_gene: TRBD2
v_gene: TRBV20-1

CDR3aa: CASSRLGQGITGELFF
CDR3nt: TGTGCCAGCAGTAGACTCGGACAGGGGATAACCGGGGAGCTGTTTTTT
j_gene: TRBJ2-2
abundance: large
d_gene: TRBD1
v_gene: TRBV7-9

CDR3aa: CASSAGFPEAFF
CDR3nt: TGCGCCAGCAGTGCAGGGTTCCCTGAAGCTTTCTTT
j_gene: TRBJ1-1
abundance: NA
d_gene: NA
v_gene: TRBV10-1

CDR3aa: CASSTRGGLSYEQYF
CDR3nt: TGTGCCAGCAGCACCCGCGGGGGACTCTCCTACGAGCAGTACTTC
j_gene: TRBJ2-7
abundance: NA
d_gene: TRBD2
v_gene: TRBV27

CDR3aa: CASSYSGRTNYGHTF
CDR3nt: TGTGCCAGCAGTTACTCGGGCAGGACAAACTATGGCCACACCTTC
j_gene: TRBJ1-2
abundance: NA
d_gene: NA
v_gene: TRBV6-2/TRBV6-3

CDR3aa: CASSRTGGYGYTF
CDR3nt: TGTGCCAGCAGCCGAACAGGGGGCTATGGCTACACCTTC
j_gene: TRBJ1-2
abundance: few
d_gene: TRBD1
v_gene: TRBV6-1

CDR3aa: CASRDRDWQPQHF
CDR3nt: TGTGCCAGCAGGGACAGGGATTGGCAGCCCCAGCATTTT
j_gene: TRBJ1-5
abundance: many
d_gene: TRBD1
v_gene: TRBV12-3/TRBV12-4

CDR3aa: CASSNQPNYGYTF
CDR3nt: TGTGCCAGCAGCAATCAGCCGAACTATGGCTACACCTTC
j_gene: TRBJ1-2
abundance: NA
d_gene: NA
v_gene: TRBV7-9

CDR3aa: CASSEGVVANEQFF
CDR3nt: TGTGCCAGCAGTGAGGGGGTAGTAGCCAATGAGCAGTTCTTC
j_gene: TRBJ2-1
abundance: many
d_gene: NA
v_gene: TRBV6-1

CDR3aa: CSALQTGGLSYEQYF
CDR3nt: TGCAGTGCGCTACAGACAGGGGGTCTCTCCTACGAGCAGTACTTC
j_gene: TRBJ2-7
abundance: few
d_gene: TRBD1
v_gene: TRBV20-1

CDR3aa: CASQKYRDPLYGYTF
CDR3nt: TGTGCCAGTCAGAAATACCGGGACCCCCTCTATGGCTACACCTTC
j_gene: TRBJ1-2
abundance: few
d_gene: NA
v_gene: TRBV19

CDR3aa: CASSSPGTGDYEQYF
CDR3nt: TGTGCCAGCAGCTCTCCCGGGACGGGGGACTACGAGCAGTACTTC
j_gene: TRBJ2-7
abundance: NA
d_gene: NA
v_gene: TRBV28

CDR3aa: CSARDLRRTDNEQFF
CDR3nt: TGCAGTGCTAGAGATTTGAGGCGGACGGACAATGAGCAGTTCTTC
j_gene: TRBJ2-1
abundance: NA
d_gene: NA
v_gene: TRBV20-1

CDR3aa: CASRPTRDEQFF
CDR3nt: TGTGCCAGCAGGCCTACTAGGGATGAGCAGTTCTTC
j_gene: TRBJ2-1
abundance: few
d_gene: NA
v_gene: TRBV6-2/TRBV6-3

CDR3aa: CASSSTGGGYGYTF
CDR3nt: TGTGCCAGCAGTTCCACAGGGGGAGGCTATGGCTACACCTTC
j_gene: TRBJ1-2
abundance: few
d_gene: TRBD1
v_gene: TRBV28

CDR3aa: CASRGGGTQETQYF
CDR3nt: TGTGCCAGCAGAGGGGGGGGAACCCAAGAGACCCAGTACTTC
j_gene: TRBJ2-5
abundance: few
d_gene: NA
v_gene: TRBV28

CDR3aa: CASSPRTGTLMSVADVLTF
CDR3nt: TGTGCCAGCAGCCCGCGGACAGGGACGCTAATGTCTGTGGCCGACGTCCTGACTTTC
j_gene: TRBJ2-6
abundance: NA
d_gene: TRBD1
v_gene: TRBV11-2

CDR3aa: CASSSDTSSYNEQFF
CDR3nt: TGTGCCAGCAGCTCGGACACGAGCTCCTACAATGAGCAGTTCTTC
j_gene: TRBJ2-1
abundance: NA
d_gene: NA
v_gene: TRBV11-2

CDR3aa: CASSVSGTGFDEQYF
CDR3nt: TGTGCCAGCAGTGTTTCCGGGACAGGGTTCGACGAGCAGTACTTC
j_gene: TRBJ2-7
abundance: NA
d_gene: TRBD1
v_gene: TRBV7-2

CDR3aa: CASRGLASKETQYF
CDR3nt: TGTGCCAGCAGAGGACTAGCATCAAAAGAGACCCAGTACTTC
j_gene: TRBJ2-5
abundance: NA
d_gene: TRBD2
v_gene: TRBV28

CDR3aa: CASSYSDRVPPYTF
CDR3nt: TGTGCCAGCAGTTACTCGGACAGGGTGCCCCCCTACACCTTC
j_gene: TRBJ1-2
abundance: few
d_gene: TRBD1
v_gene: TRBV6-5

CDR3aa: CASSKLWDSSTLAHEQFF
CDR3nt: TGTGCCAGCAGTAAGCTCTGGGACAGCTCCACCCTCGCCCATGAGCAGTTCTTC
j_gene: TRBJ2-1
abundance: NA
d_gene: TRBD1
v_gene: TRBV28

CDR3aa: CASSYSLVRADTQYF
CDR3nt: TGTGCCAGCAGTTATTCCCTAGTAAGGGCAGATACGCAGTATTTT
j_gene: TRBJ2-3
abundance: few
d_gene: NA
v_gene: TRBV6-2/TRBV6-3

CDR3aa: CSANSGIAGEQYF
CDR3nt: TGCAGTGCTAATAGCGGGATCGCGGGCGAGCAGTACTTC
j_gene: TRBJ2-7
abundance: NA
d_gene: TRBD2
v_gene: TRBV20-1

CDR3aa: CSAHRTGGALIPYEQYF
CDR3nt: TGCAGTGCCCACCGGACAGGGGGCGCGTTAATCCCCTACGAGCAGTACTTC
j_gene: TRBJ2-7
abundance: many
d_gene: TRBD1
v_gene: TRBV20-1

CDR3aa: CSASPGQGAFDEQFF
CDR3nt: TGCAGTGCTAGTCCGGGACAGGGGGCGTTCGATGAGCAGTTCTTC
j_gene: TRBJ2-1
abundance: NA
d_gene: TRBD1
v_gene: TRBV20-1

CDR3aa: CASRLDSASNQPQHF
CDR3nt: TGTGCCAGCAGATTGGACAGCGCTAGCAATCAGCCCCAGCATTTT
j_gene: TRBJ1-5
abundance: large
d_gene: NA
v_gene: TRBV7-2

CDR3aa: CSARVRDGRGYNEQFF
CDR3nt: TGCAGTGCTAGAGTTAGGGACGGGAGGGGATACAATGAGCAGTTCTTC
j_gene: TRBJ2-1
abundance: few
d_gene: TRBD2
v_gene: TRBV20-1

CDR3aa: CASRGSGNTGELFF
CDR3nt: TGTGCCAGCAGGGGATCAGGGAACACCGGGGAGCTGTTTTTT
j_gene: TRBJ2-2
abundance: NA
d_gene: NA
v_gene: TRBV11-2

CDR3aa: CSVEGSIGVRSYNEQFF
CDR3nt: TGCAGCGTTGAAGGCTCTATAGGGGTACGCTCCTACAATGAGCAGTTCTTC
j_gene: TRBJ2-1
abundance: NA
d_gene: NA
v_gene: TRBV29-1

CDR3aa: CASSIRTGKLNEQYF
CDR3nt: TGTGCCAGCAGCATCCGCACGGGAAAGTTAAACGAGCAGTACTTC
j_gene: TRBJ2-7
abundance: few
d_gene: NA
v_gene: TRBV6-2/TRBV6-3

CDR3aa: CVTQTTQDTGELFF
CDR3nt: TGTGTCACCCAAACAACTCAGGACACCGGGGAGCTGTTTTTT
j_gene: TRBJ2-2
abundance: few
d_gene: NA
v_gene: TRBV6-1

CDR3aa: CSVVGGYTDTQYF
CDR3nt: TGCAGCGTAGTCGGGGGTTACACAGATACGCAGTATTTT
j_gene: TRBJ2-3
abundance: NA
d_gene: NA
v_gene: TRBV20-1

CDR3aa: CASSGPPYNEQYF
CDR3nt: TGCGCCAGCAGCGGACCCCCATATAACGAGCAGTACTTC
j_gene: TRBJ2-7
abundance: NA
d_gene: NA
v_gene: TRBV5-1

CDR3aa: CATSREWGGTDTQYF
CDR3nt: TGTGCCACCAGCAGGGAGTGGGGGGGAACAGATACGCAGTATTTT
j_gene: TRBJ2-3
abundance: NA
d_gene: TRBD2
v_gene: TRBV15

CDR3aa: CASSQDPLGSSGPSYEQYF
CDR3nt: TGTGCCAGCAGCCAAGATCCCCTGGGTTCTAGCGGGCCCTCCTACGAGCAGTACTTC
j_gene: TRBJ2-7
abundance: few
d_gene: TRBD2
v_gene: TRBV3-1

CDR3aa: CSAAPSSGSKQYF
CDR3nt: TGCAGTGCTGCCCCCTCTAGCGGGAGTAAGCAGTACTTC
j_gene: TRBJ2-7
abundance: NA
d_gene: TRBD2
v_gene: TRBV20-1

CDR3aa: CASSPSGGAYNEQFF
CDR3nt: TGTGCCAGCAGCCCATCGGGAGGCGCCTACAATGAGCAGTTCTTC
j_gene: TRBJ2-1
abundance: NA
d_gene: TRBD2
v_gene: TRBV7-3

CDR3aa: CSAPRRGRNNEQFF
CDR3nt: TGCAGTGCTCCCCGCAGGGGGCGTAACAATGAGCAGTTCTTC
j_gene: TRBJ2-1
abundance: NA
d_gene: TRBD1
v_gene: TRBV20-1

CDR3aa: CASARGENTEAFF
CDR3nt: TGTGCCAGCGCCCGGGGGGAGAACACTGAAGCTTTCTTT
j_gene: TRBJ1-1
abundance: once
d_gene: NA
v_gene: TRBV6-2/TRBV6-3

CDR3aa: CASSLDRGVTFF
CDR3nt: TGTGCCAGCAGCTTGGACAGGGGGGTGACTTTCTTT
j_gene: TRBJ1-1
abundance: NA
d_gene: TRBD1
v_gene: TRBV5-6

CDR3aa: CASSLAGEGFTYEQYF
CDR3nt: TGTGCCAGCAGTTTAGCGGGGGAAGGTTTCACCTACGAGCAGTACTTC
j_gene: TRBJ2-7
abundance: NA
d_gene: TRBD2
v_gene: TRBV28

CDR3aa: CASSLLVHSNTEAFF
CDR3nt: TGCGCCAGCAGCTTGTTGGTACATTCGAACACTGAAGCTTTCTTT
j_gene: TRBJ1-1
abundance: NA
d_gene: NA
v_gene: TRBV5-1

CDR3aa: CSVGTEYTEAFF
CDR3nt: TGCAGCGTTGGTACAGAGTACACTGAAGCTTTCTTT
j_gene: TRBJ1-1
abundance: NA
d_gene: NA
v_gene: TRBV29-1

CDR3aa: CASSRTSATPYEQYF
CDR3nt: TGTGCCAGCAGCCGGACTAGTGCAACACCCTACGAACAGTACTTC
j_gene: TRBJ2-7
abundance: NA
d_gene: TRBD2
v_gene: TRBV7-8

CDR3aa: CASSLEREDGELFF
CDR3nt: TGCGCCAGCAGCTTGGAAAGGGAAGACGGGGAGCTGTTTTTT
j_gene: TRBJ2-2
abundance: NA
d_gene: NA
v_gene: TRBV5-1

CDR3aa: CAWTSGTDNRYEQYF
CDR3nt: TGTGCCTGGACGTCCGGGACCGATAATCGCTACGAGCAGTACTTC
j_gene: TRBJ2-7
abundance: NA
d_gene: NA
v_gene: TRBV30